This T cell receptor beta chain is from a study of post-analysis software for immune sequencing data. Study conclusions and caveats: TRBV segments more frequent in patients than in controls numbered five and included TRBV5-6, TRBV5-1 and TRBV20-1.

This CDR3 comprises 13 residues. Germline values: CDR1 DFQATT, CDR2 SNEGSKA (reference sequence). Losses at the gene ends were 6 bases for V and 8 bases for J; bases not matched to a gene: 7. Each TCR beta cDNA library carried unique molecular identifiers. TCRdb re-called the PCR reads with MiXCR, one entry per CDR3 protein. This table has some 690,000 distinct CDR3 sequences, 25% to 30% appearing once. This clonotype showed up just a few times. Its antigen is not known. The clonotype originates from a girl aged 10 to 17 with multiple sclerosis. The sample was blood. The chain has TRBV20-1 and TRBJ2-1; 10 bases fit TRBD1. CDR3 residues: CSATGTGAYEQFF. The DNA of the CDR3 is TGCAGTGCGACCGGGACAGGGGCGTATGAGCAGTTCTTC.